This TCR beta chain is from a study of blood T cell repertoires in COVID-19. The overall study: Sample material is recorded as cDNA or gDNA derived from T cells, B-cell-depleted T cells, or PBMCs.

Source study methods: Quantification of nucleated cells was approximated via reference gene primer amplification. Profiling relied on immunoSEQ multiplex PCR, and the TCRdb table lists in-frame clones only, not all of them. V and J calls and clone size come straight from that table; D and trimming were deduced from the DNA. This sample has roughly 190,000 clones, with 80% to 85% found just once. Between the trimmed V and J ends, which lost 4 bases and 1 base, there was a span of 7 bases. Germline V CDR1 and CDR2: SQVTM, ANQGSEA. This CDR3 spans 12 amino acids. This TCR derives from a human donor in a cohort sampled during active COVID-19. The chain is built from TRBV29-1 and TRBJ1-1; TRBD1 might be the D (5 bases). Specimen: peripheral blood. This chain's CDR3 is CSVGGQNTEAFF. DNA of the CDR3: TGCAGCGTTGGGGGCCAGAACACTGAAGCTTTCTTT.